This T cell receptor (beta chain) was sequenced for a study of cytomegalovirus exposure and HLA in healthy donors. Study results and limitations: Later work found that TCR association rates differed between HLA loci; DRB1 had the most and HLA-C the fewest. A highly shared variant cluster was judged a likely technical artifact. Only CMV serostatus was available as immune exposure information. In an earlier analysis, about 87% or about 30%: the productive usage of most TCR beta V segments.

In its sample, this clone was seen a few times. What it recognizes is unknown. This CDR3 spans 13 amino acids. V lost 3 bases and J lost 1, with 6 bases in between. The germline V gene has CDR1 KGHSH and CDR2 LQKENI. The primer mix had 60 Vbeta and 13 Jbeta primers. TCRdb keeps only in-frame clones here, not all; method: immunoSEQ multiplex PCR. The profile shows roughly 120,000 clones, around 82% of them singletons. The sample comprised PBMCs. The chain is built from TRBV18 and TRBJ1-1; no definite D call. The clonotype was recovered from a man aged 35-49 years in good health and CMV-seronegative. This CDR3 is CASSPMANTEAFF. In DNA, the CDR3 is TGTGCCAGCTCACCGATGGCGAACACTGAAGCTTTCTTT.